The 29 T cell receptor beta chains listed next were all sequenced from one sample in a study of tissue T cells after allogeneic stem cell transplantation (dated by TCRdb to between 2021 and 2024). Receptor libraries were prepared by the immunoSEQ multiplex PCR assay. Here the immuneACCESS table is served through TCRdb, limited to in-frame sequences with V and J called. Missing clones are a known gap in these copies; in checked studies unresolved V genes cover under half, and the rest lacks a known reason. The sample profile shows 15,000 to 20,000 clones; approximately 70% of them were found once. 0.93% of the sample is held by the ten biggest clonotypes. Specimen: spleen. The receptors here all came from a female BALB/c mouse in good health. Mice of this strain carry the MHC haplotype H2-d.

A note on this clone: Mouse names are used for the genes. Sequencing ends 1 residue short of the CDR3 end; the germline J gene provides the rest. The rearrangement links TRBV13-2 to TRBJ2-5; no definite D call. The V gene's germline CDR1 is NNHNN and CDR2 SYGAGS (reference sequence). Trimming took off 8 bases at V and 0 bases at J, with 10 bases between the two ends. The CDR3 has 13 amino acids. This CDR3 reads CARTRVNQDTQYF. CDR3 bases read: TGTGCCAGGACTCGGGTTAACCAAGACACCCAGTAC.

Notes on this clone: Gene names follow the mouse nomenclature. The read terminates 1 residue ahead of where the CDR3 ends, so the germline J gene completes it. J is TRBJ2-4 and V is TRBV31; TRBD2 matches 8 bases. Unmatched junction bases numbered 5, after V lost 0 bases and J lost 3 bases. The CDR3 consists of 15 residues. The V gene's germline CDR1 is GKSSPN and CDR2 SITVG. Incomplete CDR3 DNA: TGTGCCTGGAGTCTGGGGGGGCGCGGCCAAAACACCTTGTAC. As protein: CAWSLGGRGQNTLY. The entire CDR3 is CAWSLGGRGQNTLYF.

With respect to this clone: Genes and germline come from the mouse. Sequencing ends 1 residue short of the CDR3 end; the germline J gene provides the rest. The V and J genes are TRBV13-3 and TRBJ1-5; 12 bases fit TRBD1. This CDR3 region has 16 residues. In germline, CDR1 is NNHDY, CDR2 SYVADS. With 3 bases clipped from V and 1 base from J, the junction kept 2 bases outside the gene matches. CDR3 bases read: TGTGCCAGCAGTGGTGGGACAGGGGGCAACAACCAGGCTCCGCTT. It specifies CASSGGTGGNNQAPL. Given in full, the CDR3 is CASSGGTGGNNQAPLF.

As to this clone: Gene names are mouse gene names. Coverage ceases 1 residue before the CDR3 finishes, and the germline J gene fills in the end. This chain joins TRBV4 and TRBJ1-4; weak D call: TRBD1 (5 bases). Looked up from germline, CDR1 is LGHDT and CDR2 is YNNKQL (reference sequence). This CDR3 contains 15 residues. Trimming removed 6 bases from V and 0 bases from J, with 11 bases in between. The CDR3 bases that were read are TGTGCCAGCAGTCAGCGACAGTTTTCCAACGAAAGATTATTT. Encoded protein: CASSQRQFSNERLF. In full, the CDR3 reads CASSQRQFSNERLFF. The variable domain in full, completed from reference TRBV4 and TRBJ1-4, reads ETAVFQTPNYHVTQVGNEVSFNCKQTLGHDTMYWYKQDSKKLLKIMFSYNNKQLIVNETVPRRFSPQSSDKAHLNLRIKSVEPEDSAVYLCASSQRQFSNERLFFGHGTKLSVL.

On this clone itself: Genes and germline are mouse. Read coverage stops 1 residue before the CDR3 terminus; the germline J gene supplies the remainder. V is TRBV31 and J is TRBJ1-1; D might be TRBD1 (5 bases). In germline, CDR1 is GKSSPN, CDR2 SITVG. The germline V and J ends were trimmed by 0 bases and 1 base, with 6 bases remaining between them. This CDR3 contains 13 residues. CDR3 protein: CAWSLGGNTEVFF. The part of the CDR3 DNA that was read is TGTGCCTGGAGTCTCGGGGGAAACACAGAAGTCTTC.

With respect to this clone: Gene names denote mouse genes. The sequence runs out 1 residue before the end of the CDR3; the remainder is reconstructed from the germline J gene. The chain couples TRBV2 to TRBJ2-1; 11 nucleotides align to TRBD1. The CDR3 spans 15 residues. Germline V gene data show CDR1 as LGHNA and CDR2 as YSYQKL. J lost 8 bases, V lost 0 bases, and 3 bases had no gene match. This CDR3 is CASSQDGDRGTEQFF. The sequenced part of the CDR3 DNA is TGTGCCAGCAGCCAAGATGGGGACAGGGGGACTGAGCAGTTC.

Comment on this clone: Mouse germline and gene names are used. Sequencing ends 1 residue short of the CDR3 end; the germline J gene provides the rest. This rearrangement joins TRBV13-1 to TRBJ2-7; TRBD1 is a possible D gene (6 bases). Trimming left V 2 bases short and J 0 bases short, with 9 bases between. Looked up from germline, CDR1 is NSHNY and CDR2 is SYGAGN. The CDR3 runs to 14 residues. The CDR3 region is CASSEGQSSYEQYF. The CDR3 DNA, read in part, is TGTGCCAGCAGTGAAGGACAGAGCTCCTATGAACAGTAC.

Points on this clone: All gene names here are mouse names. From the germline J gene comes the end of the CDR3, since the read stops 1 residue before it. This chain uses TRBV13-1 with TRBJ2-3; no definite D call. The length of the CDR3 is 16 residues. The V gene's germline CDR1 is NSHNY and CDR2 SYGAGN. V shed 0 bases and J shed 0 bases, with 11 bases lying between them. The CDR3 sequence: CASSDASTLSAETLYF. The part of the CDR3 DNA that was read is TGTGCCAGCAGTGATGCGTCGACACTTAGTGCAGAAACGCTGTAT.

In its sample, this clone was seen a few times. Gene names are the mouse ones. The CDR3 goes on 1 residue after the read ends, and that part is filled in from the germline J gene. This sequence joins TRBV13-3 and TRBJ1-3, with a weak D call TRBD1 (5 bases). This CDR3 is 13 amino acids long. V gave up 5 bases and J gave up 0 bases, with 6 bases separating them. Germline V gene lookup returns CDR1 NNHDY and CDR2 SYVADS. CDR3 bases read: TGTGCCAGCAGGAGGGGTTCTGGAAATACGCTCTAT. It encodes CASRRGSGNTLY. The CDR3, in full, reads CASRRGSGNTLYF.

This clone was picked up a small number of times. Genes and germline are mouse. The CDR3 here is CASSQDRGENYAEQFF. The part of the CDR3 DNA that was read is TGTGCCAGCAGCCAAGATAGGGGAGAGAACTATGCTGAGCAGTTC. The chain is built from TRBV2 and TRBJ2-1; TRBD1 is a possible D gene (5 bases). The read is 1 residue too short to cover the CDR3 end, so that end is filled in from the germline J gene. Germline V gene sequence: CDR1 LGHNA, CDR2 YSYQKL. V was trimmed by 0 bases and J by 1 base, leaving 10 bases between them. The CDR3 runs to 16 residues.

For this clone: Gene and germline names: mouse. Coverage ceases 1 residue before the CDR3 finishes, and the germline J gene fills in the end. The chain is built from TRBV13-2 and TRBJ1-1; 9 bases are a match to TRBD1. Germline V lookup: CDR1 NNHNN, CDR2 SYGAGS (reference sequence). V shed 5 bases, J shed 5 bases, and the junction held 4 bases outside the gene matches. The CDR3 covers 13 residues. Partial CDR3 DNA: TGTGCCAGCGGGGACGGACAGGGGACAGAAGTCTTC. Its protein is CASGDGQGTEVF. The entire CDR3 protein is CASGDGQGTEVFF.

A note on this clone: Gene names are mouse gene names. The CDR3 goes on 1 residue after the read ends, and that part is filled in from the germline J gene. The chain carries TRBV20 and TRBJ1-5; the D is unclear. The CDR3 loop spans 14 amino acids. V shed 0 bases and J shed 1 base, with 7 bases lying between them. Looked up from germline, CDR1 is GFQATS and CDR2 is STVNSAI. The covered CDR3 bases are TGTGGTGCTAGGGAAGGGAGGAACAACCAGGCTCCGCTT. Residues: CGAREGRNNQAPL. The full CDR3 protein is CGAREGRNNQAPLF.

About this clone: Gene names follow the mouse nomenclature. Read data end 1 residue before the CDR3 end; the end is taken from the germline J gene. The chain couples TRBV5 to TRBJ1-1; 7 bases are shared with TRBD1. The ends lost 0 bases at V and 6 bases at J; junction bases unmatched: 4. This CDR3 comprises 14 residues. Germline CDR1 and CDR2: LGHNA and YNLKQL (reference sequence). The covered CDR3 bases are TGTGCCAGCAGCCAAGATGGGACAGAATCAGAAGTCTTC. This sequence encodes CASSQDGTESEVF. The full CDR3 protein is CASSQDGTESEVFF.

As regards this clone: The gene symbols are mouse symbols. The read finishes 1 residue shy of the CDR3 end, and the germline J gene is used to complete it. The chain recombines TRBV29 with TRBJ1-4; a possible D gene is TRBD1 (6 bases). Germline loops: CDR1 MSHET, CDR2 SYDVDS. The CDR3 sequence is 14 residues long. The V and J ends lost 2 bases and 7 bases respectively, with 11 bases between them. CDR3 DNA, as far as it was read: TGTGCTAGCAGTTTACTCAGGGGTGGCGAAAGATTATTT. Translated: CASSLLRGGERLF. The full CDR3 protein is CASSLLRGGERLFF.

This clone has just one count. The genes and germline here are from mouse. The read ends 1 residue early relative to the CDR3; the germline J gene fills the gap. The chain couples TRBV1 to TRBJ1-1; D perhaps matches TRBD1 (6 bases). CDR3 length equals 14 residues. Per germline, CDR1 NSQYPW and CDR2 LRSPGD (reference sequence). Trimming removed 4 bases at V and 0 bases at J, with 9 bases between. This chain's CDR3 is CTCSEGHTNTEVFF. The CDR3 bases that were read are TGCACCTGCAGTGAGGGACACACAAACACAGAAGTCTTC. Filled out from reference TRBV1 and TRBJ1-1, the complete variable domain reads VTLLEQNPRWRLVPRGQAVNLRCILKNSQYPWMSWYQQDLQKQLQWLFTLRSPGDKEVKSLPGADYLATRVTDTELRLQVANMSQGRTLYCTCSEGHTNTEVFFGKGTRLTVV.

This clone was picked up a small number of times. Germline and genes here are mouse. The read stops 1 residue short of the end of the CDR3; the missing end is completed from the germline J gene. V and J are TRBV5 and TRBJ2-7, with D maybe TRBD1 (5 bases). Between the trimmed V and J ends, which lost 2 bases and 3 bases, there was a span of 11 bases. The CDR3 covers 14 residues. The V gene's germline CDR1 is LGHNA and CDR2 YNLKQL (reference sequence). CDR3 DNA, as far as it was read: TGTGCCAGCAGCCAAATCGGACAAAACTATGAACAGTAC. It is translated as CASSQIGQNYEQY. The CDR3 reads in full as CASSQIGQNYEQYF.

This clone was detected only a few times. Mouse gene names apply. CDR3 DNA, as far as it was read: TGTGGTGCCTCGACTGGGGCCTATGAACAGTAC. As protein: CGASTGAYEQY. In full, the CDR3 is CGASTGAYEQYF. This rearrangement joins TRBV20 to TRBJ2-7, with 8 nucleotides matching TRBD2. Read sequence stops 1 residue before the CDR3 end, and the germline J gene provides the missing end. In germline, CDR1 is GFQATS, CDR2 STVNSAI. The J segment lost 2 bases and the V segment lost 6 bases, leaving 3 bases of the junction unmatched. The CDR3 sequence is 12 residues long.

To note about this clone: Gene names are the mouse ones. The read ends 1 residue shy of where the CDR3 ends; the end is completed using the germline J gene. J is TRBJ2-7 and V is TRBV13-2; 8 bases are a match to TRBD1. Per the germline V gene, CDR1 is NNHNN and CDR2 is SYGAGS (reference sequence). The CDR3 totals 15 residues. Unmatched junction bases numbered 4, after V lost 2 bases and J lost 0 bases. The CDR3 bases that were read are TGTGCCAGCGGTGAGACAGGGGTTAGCTCCTATGAACAGTAC. As protein: CASGETGVSSYEQY. The whole CDR3 reads CASGETGVSSYEQYF.

This clone was observed a handful of times. Mouse names are used for the genes. The read ends 1 residue early relative to the CDR3; the germline J gene fills the gap. The chain employs TRBV19 and TRBJ2-7; 11 bases are shared with TRBD2. The CDR3 length is 14 residues. V lost 3 bases and J lost 4; bases outside the gene matches: 3. Looked up from germline, CDR1 is FNHDT and CDR2 is SITEND (reference sequence). The CDR3 protein is CASSKDWGVYEQYF. Partial CDR3 DNA: TGTGCCAGCAGTAAGGACTGGGGGGTATATGAACAGTAC. The entire variable domain, with the rest obtained from reference TRBV19 and TRBJ2-7, is as follows: GGIITQTPKFLIGQEGQKLTLKCQQNFNHDTMYWYRQDSGKGLRLIYYSITENDLQKGDLSEGYDASREKKSSFSLTVTSAQKNEMAVFLCASSKDWGVYEQYFGPGTRLTVL.

About this clone itself: Genes and germline come from the mouse. The sequence runs out 1 residue before the end of the CDR3; the remainder is reconstructed from the germline J gene. The gene calls are TRBV29 and TRBJ1-6, with D perhaps matching TRBD1 (6 bases). TRBJ1-6 is an ORF for which the function is uncertain. The V gene's germline CDR1 is MSHET and CDR2 SYDVDS. The CDR3 is 15 residues long. The ends were cut back, 0 bases at V and 7 bases at J, with 10 bases in the middle. The CDR3 bases that were read are TGTGCTAGCAGTTTATCCGACAGGTGGAATTCGCCCCTCTAC. Its protein product is CASSLSDRWNSPLY. The full CDR3 protein is CASSLSDRWNSPLYF.

Concerning this clone itself: Each gene name is a mouse one. The CDR3 end lies 1 residue beyond the end of the read and is filled in from the germline J gene. The rearrangement links TRBV31 to TRBJ1-4; a possible D gene is TRBD1 (5 bases). Per germline, CDR1 GKSSPN and CDR2 SITVG. The CDR3 covers 12 residues. The ends were cut back, 1 base at V and 7 bases at J, with 7 bases in the middle. CDR3 sequence reads: CAWSPGPERLFF. The CDR3 bases that were read are TGTGCCTGGAGTCCAGGGCCCGAAAGATTATTT.

This clone occurred a few times. Here the gene names and germline are mouse. The sequenced part of the CDR3 DNA is TGTGCCAGCAGCCAAGACAGCAACGAAAGATTATTT. Its protein product is CASSQDSNERLF. The CDR3 in its entirety is CASSQDSNERLFF. The genes are TRBV5 and TRBJ1-4; no clear D. The CDR3 end falls 1 residue outside the read, so it is completed with the germline J gene. V was clipped by 0 bases and J by 4 bases, with 3 bases between them. The germline CDR1 and CDR2 sequences are LGHNA and YNLKQL (reference sequence). The CDR3 is 13 amino acids.

Worth noting for this clone: Genes and germline are mouse. Read coverage stops 1 residue before the CDR3 terminus; the germline J gene supplies the remainder. The identical CDR3 is also encoded by other nucleotide sequences in the sample. The rearrangement uses TRBV13-3 and TRBJ1-1; D possibly corresponds to TRBD1 (6 bases). V was trimmed by 3 bases and J by 2 bases, leaving 8 bases between them. The CDR3 runs 13 residues. The germline V gene has CDR1 NNHDY and CDR2 SYVADS. The part of the CDR3 DNA that was read is TGTGCCAGCAGTGCACAGGGTAACACAGAAGTCTTC. Its protein product is CASSAQGNTEVF. The CDR3 reads in full as CASSAQGNTEVFF.

As to this clone: The genes and germline here are from mouse. The CDR3 end is not reached by the read, which stops 1 residue before it; the germline J gene fills it in. The genes are TRBV4 and TRBJ2-4, with TRBD2 identical over 9 bases. The ends lost 6 bases at V and 0 bases at J; junction bases unmatched: 1. CDR1 and CDR2 (germline): LGHDT, YNNKQL (reference sequence). The CDR3 is 14 residues long. The CDR3 here is CASSGLGSQNTLYF. CDR3 bases read: TGTGCCAGCAGTGGACTGGGGAGTCAAAACACCTTGTAC.

As for this clone: Gene names and germline match the mouse. The read terminates 1 residue ahead of where the CDR3 ends, so the germline J gene completes it. The V gene is TRBV13-3, the J gene TRBJ1-3, with 7 bases aligning to TRBD1. Germline V gives CDR1 NNHDY, CDR2 SYVADS. The CDR3 length is 15 residues. The V and J ends lost 2 bases and 0 bases, in that order; junction bases with no gene match: 2. The CDR3: CASSEGTASGNTLYF. CDR3 DNA, as far as it was read: TGTGCCAGCAGTGAAGGGACAGCTTCTGGAAATACGCTCTAT.

With regard to this clone: Genes here carry mouse names. CDR3 amino acids: CASSPGGGSYEQYF. The part of the CDR3 DNA that was read is TGTGCCAGCAGCCCAGGGGGGGGCTCCTATGAACAGTAC. This rearrangement joins TRBV5 to TRBJ2-7; tentatively, D is TRBD1 or TRBD2 (7 bases each). The sequence runs out 1 residue before the end of the CDR3; the remainder is reconstructed from the germline J gene. Trimming removed 4 bases from V and 0 bases from J, with 10 bases in between. This CDR3 contains 14 residues. CDR1 is LGHNA and CDR2 is YNLKQL in the germline V gene (reference sequence).

Turning to this clone: Genes and germline are mouse. The sequence runs out 1 residue before the end of the CDR3; the remainder is reconstructed from the germline J gene. This rearrangement joins TRBV14 to TRBJ2-7; 14 positions agree with TRBD2. CDR3 length equals 16 residues. Germline V gives CDR1 SGHDT, CDR2 FRDEAV. Trimming removed 4 bases from V and 5 bases from J; junction bases left unmatched: 8. CDR3 sequence: CASSTRDWGGADEQYF. The sequenced part of the CDR3 DNA is TGTGCCAGCAGTACCCGGGACTGGGGGGGCGCAGATGAACAGTAC.

Worth noting for this clone: Gene names denote mouse genes. The sequenced CDR3 bases are TGTGCCAGCAGGGGACAGGACTATGCTGAGCAGTTC. This gives the protein CASRGQDYAEQF. The whole CDR3 protein is CASRGQDYAEQFF. V and J are TRBV19 and TRBJ2-1; the match to TRBD1 covers 8 bases. With the read ending 1 residue before the CDR3 end, the germline J gene is used to fill in that end. The V gene's germline CDR1 is FNHDT and CDR2 SITEND (reference sequence). Trimming removed 5 bases from V and 2 bases from J; junction bases left unmatched: 0. The CDR3 covers 13 residues.

This clone showed up just once. Mouse gene names and germline throughout. The read falls 1 residue short of the CDR3 end, and the missing part is taken from the germline J gene. The chain couples TRBV13-2 to TRBJ1-4, with D tentatively TRBD1 (5 bases). Germline V gene lookup returns CDR1 NNHNN and CDR2 SYGAGS (reference sequence). The CDR3 is 14 residues long. The ends were cut back, 3 bases at V and 8 bases at J, with 14 bases in the middle. The part of the CDR3 DNA that was read is TGTGCCAGCGGTGGTCGACTCAGGGAGGAAAGATTATTT. Protein product: CASGGRLREERLF. The whole CDR3 sequence reads CASGGRLREERLFF.